A selection of T cell receptor beta chains follows, all from one sample in a study of blood T cells in healthy people across ages. TCRdb reprocessed the 5' RACE reads via MiXCR and lists one record per CDR3 protein. This table holds 600,000 to 650,000 distinct CDR3 sequences, roughly 53% found once. The material sequenced was blood. The receptors shown here come from a man aged 60 to 69 in good health. The CDR3 runs from the conserved cysteine through the conserved F or W.

>TRBV20-1|TRBJ1-6
CSARVGTGGKAPLHF
>TRBV5-6|TRBJ2-3
CASSFAAASVDTQYF
>TRBV2|TRBJ2-7
CASRTDRGNEQYF
>TRBV25-1|TRBJ2-3
CASMSGTDTQYF
>TRBV20-1|NA
CSARVTQEPYEQYF
>TRBV18|TRBJ2-7
CASSLTGGAGNEQYF
>TRBV12-3/TRBV12-4|TRBJ1-2
CASSPGTGGYYGYTF
>TRBV18|TRBJ2-7
CASSPSSDSYEQYF
>TRBV4-1|TRBJ1-1
CAGSHPNRVGVAFF
>TRBV9|TRBJ2-1
CASSGRGLDRGNEQFF
>TRBV3-1|TRBJ2-3
CASSQAGPGTDTQYF
>TRBV9|TRBJ2-5
CASSKRWGAETQYF
>TRBV7-2|TRBJ2-1
CASSFFSLGVAANEQFF
>TRBV6-1|TRBJ1-1
CASQGQGVLAFF
>TRBV25-1|NA
CASSEGSGGDEQYF
>TRBV12-3/TRBV12-4|TRBJ2-3
CASSYRGVSTDTQYF
>TRBV7-2|TRBJ1-1
CASSFTGRGTEAFF
>TRBV3-1|TRBJ2-3
CASSQDTTRTDTQYF
>TRBV13|TRBJ1-3
CASSYQGRGNTIYF
>TRBV10-3|NA
CAISDLSPPLEDRNRIDEQFF
>TRBV20-1|TRBJ2-1
CSARGNEEEQFF
>TRBV4-1|TRBJ1-6
CASSQPTGQGRRSPLHF
>TRBV27|NA
CASSLKRGKYEQYF
>TRBV4-1|TRBJ1-6
CASSQDEDRVNSPLHF
>TRBV7-9|TRBJ2-1
CASSPPKVRYEQFF
>TRBV4-1|TRBJ2-3
CASSQGGGPSTDTQYF
>TRBV7-2|TRBJ2-5
CASSFQGRSQETQYF
>TRBV20-1|TRBJ2-1
CSTPDRGGSEQFF
>TRBV4-2|TRBJ2-1
CASSQEAGRGSSYNEQFF
>TRBV29-1|TRBJ1-4
CSVARGQGTTNEKLFF
>TRBV28|TRBJ2-6
CASSLPRSGANVLTF
>TRBV14|TRBJ1-2
CASSRTVSYGYTF
>TRBV6-5|TRBJ1-1
CASSYGGYGSTEAFF
>TRBV3-1|TRBJ1-6
CASSQSRSSYNSPLHF
>TRBV7-9|TRBJ2-7
CASSLTGTSYEQYF
>TRBV20-1|TRBJ2-5
CSASGRTVQETQYF
>TRBV27|TRBJ2-1
CASRTDTMNEQFF
>TRBV20-1|TRBJ2-1
CSARVRNLREQFF
>TRBV5-1|TRBJ2-1
CASRRTFSEQFF
>TRBV28|TRBJ1-5
CASRLKGAGQPQHF
>TRBV29-1|TRBJ2-5
CSSDRGGETQYF
>TRBV3-1|TRBJ2-4
CASSQPGGIAKNIQYF
>TRBV28|TRBJ2-7
CASSFAAGTVGREQYF
>TRBV28|TRBJ2-7
CASSPPAGANYEQYF
>TRBV10-3|TRBJ2-6
CAINQKDRSASGANVLTF
>TRBV20-1|TRBJ2-3
CSARLDTQYF
>TRBV20-1|TRBJ2-3
CSALDSRSQYF
>TRBV4-1|TRBJ2-1
CASSQDGLAGGYYNERFF
>TRBV7-9|TRBJ2-3
CASRIGITDTQYF
>TRBV2|TRBJ1-6
CASSDVPQGAGNSPLHF
>TRBV20-1|TRBJ2-1
CSARPMAGGENYEQFF
>TRBV20-1|TRBJ1-5
CSAREGQDSNQPQHF
>TRBV3-1|TRBJ2-5
CASSPGQGMAETQYF
>TRBV20-1|TRBJ2-5
CSARWDLGGQETQYF
>TRBV4-2|TRBJ2-1
CASSQAQGEAYNEQFF
>TRBV7-9|TRBJ1-2
CASSLEGTGYGYTF
>TRBV7-9|TRBJ2-1
CASSYPGASYNEQFF
>TRBV10-3|TRBJ2-2
CATGQGYTGELFF
>TRBV7-9|TRBJ1-4
CASSLTSGGNEKLFF